This T cell receptor (beta chain) came from a study of T cell changes during pregnancy in multiple sclerosis. Produced via immunoSEQ multiplex PCR; TCRdb's table is partial and in-frame only. This table has 35,000 to 40,000 clones, about 92% appearing once. The ends lost 6 bases at V and 4 bases at J; junction bases unmatched: 4. This CDR3 contains 13 residues. Germline CDR1 and CDR2: ENHRY and SYGVKD. The rearrangement uses TRBV10-3 and TRBJ2-3; 7 bases line up with TRBD2. The sequence came from a female donor in good health, enrolled as a control in a pregnancy study. Sample: peripheral blood, taken in the third trimester of pregnancy. CDR3 sequence reads: CAISAGVADTQYF. In DNA form, the CDR3 reads TGTGCCATCAGCGCGGGAGTTGCAGATACGCAGTATTTT.